This TCR beta chain was found in a study of CD8 T cells in Susac syndrome. 0.5 to 1 ug RNA was reverse transcribed with random hexamers. TCRdb redid the calling of the immunoSEQ multiplex PCR reads with MiXCR, one entry per CDR3 protein. The top ten clones hold roughly 0.2% of a sample with tens of thousands of distinct CDR3 sequences, about 92% of them seen once. The V end was cut by 1 base, the J end by 2 bases, with 13 bases between. CDR1 and CDR2 from the germline V gene are SGHTA and FQGNSA. This CDR3 spans 16 amino acids. This chain joins TRBV7-2 and TRBJ2-3; D is uncertain. The specimen was CD8+ T cells from PBMCs. The TCR comes from a human donor in good health. The CDR3 coding sequence is TGTGCCAGCAGCTTAGTAGTAGAGAGAATCACAGATACGCAGTATTTT. As protein: CASSLVVERITDTQYF. Variable domain in full (rest from reference TRBV7-2 and TRBJ2-3): GAGVSQSPSNKVTEKGKDVELRCDPISGHTALYWYRQSLGQGLEFLIYFQGNSAPDKSGLPSDRFSAERTGGSVSTLTIQRTQQEDSAVYLCASSLVVERITDTQYFGPGTRLTVL.